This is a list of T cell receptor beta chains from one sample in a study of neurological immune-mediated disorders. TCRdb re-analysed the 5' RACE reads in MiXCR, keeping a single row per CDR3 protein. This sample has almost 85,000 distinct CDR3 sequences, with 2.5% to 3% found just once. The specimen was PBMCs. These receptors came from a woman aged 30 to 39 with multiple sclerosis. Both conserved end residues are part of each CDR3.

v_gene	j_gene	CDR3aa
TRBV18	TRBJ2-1	CASSPPIEIAGHEQFF
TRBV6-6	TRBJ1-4	CASTGAEKLFF
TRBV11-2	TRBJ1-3	CASSLWVPSGNTIYF
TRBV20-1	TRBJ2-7	CSASTSGSLGEQYF
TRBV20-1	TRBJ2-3	CSARVPSGRLTDTQYF
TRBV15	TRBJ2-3	CATSSREATDTQYF
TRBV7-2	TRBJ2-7	CASSFTGPYEQYF
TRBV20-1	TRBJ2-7	CSARSSGKLYEQYF
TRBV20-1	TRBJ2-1	CSARREGLAGGPSSYNEQFF
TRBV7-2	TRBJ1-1	CASSPLDRADAAFF
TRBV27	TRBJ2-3	CASTLLAGVDTQYF
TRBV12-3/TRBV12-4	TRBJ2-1	CASSFRAGGLGEQFF
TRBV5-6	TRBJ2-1	CASSPPDGVYNEQFF
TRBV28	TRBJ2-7	CASSFGSTYEQYF
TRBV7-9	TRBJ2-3	CASSSGTGPYTDTQYF
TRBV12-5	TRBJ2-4	CASGYGGGGIQYF
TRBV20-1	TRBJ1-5	CSARDLGDQPQHF
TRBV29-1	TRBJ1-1	CSVEDGPGTSLPKGVF
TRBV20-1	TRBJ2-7	CSAGGFSYEQYF
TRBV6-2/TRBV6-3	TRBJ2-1	CASNLRTSGRASYNEQFF
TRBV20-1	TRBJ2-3	CSARAGDTQYF
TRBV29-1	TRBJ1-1	CSVSREIEAFF
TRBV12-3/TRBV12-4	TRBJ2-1	CASSETLSYNEQFF
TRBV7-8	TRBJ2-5	CASSTRRTQETQYF
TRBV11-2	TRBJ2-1	CASSSDGTIHEQFF
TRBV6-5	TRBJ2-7	CASSYAGTGFDEQYF
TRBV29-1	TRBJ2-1	CSVGRDSAYNEQFF
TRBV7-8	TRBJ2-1	CASSRWGLTEVSIYNEQFF
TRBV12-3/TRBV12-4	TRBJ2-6	CASSHPGTGGTGANVLTF
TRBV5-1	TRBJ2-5	CASSLGYVSLGQEETQYF
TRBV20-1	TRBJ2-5	CSARVLIIAGGLETQYF
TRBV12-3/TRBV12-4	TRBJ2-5	CASSLGPQQETQYF
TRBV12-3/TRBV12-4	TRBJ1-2	CASSLTMYGYTF
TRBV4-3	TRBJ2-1	CASSQGVDEQFF
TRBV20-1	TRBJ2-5	CSASSGGPETQYF
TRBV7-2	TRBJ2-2	CASSPDRRNTGELFF
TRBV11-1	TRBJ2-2	CASRLAGGNTGELFF
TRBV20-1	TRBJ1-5	CSASPSSRNQPQHF
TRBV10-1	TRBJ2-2	CASSERGTSVFGELFF
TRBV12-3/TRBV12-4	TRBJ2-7	CASSFAEISSSEQYF
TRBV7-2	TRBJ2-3	CASSPRSGSTDTQYF
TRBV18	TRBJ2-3	CASSPPDSDTQYF
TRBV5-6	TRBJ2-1	CASSRGRSWGYNEQFF